Below, 28 T cell receptor beta chains from the same sample are listed, as sequenced in a study of cytomegalovirus exposure and HLA in healthy donors. PCR employed 60 Vbeta and 13 Jbeta primers. Clones were read by immunoSEQ multiplex PCR, and TCRdb kept only the in-frame ones, dropping some. Seen here are around 110,000 clones, around 77% observed once, and the top ten hold under 5%. The sample was PBMCs. Receptors were obtained from a male donor in good health and CMV-seronegative.

The chain links TRBV27 to TRBJ1-2; 7 bases align to TRBD1. The CDR3 is made up of 12 amino acids. J gave up 8 bases and V 4 bases, and 4 bases lay outside the gene matches. In germline, CDR1 is MNHEY, CDR2 SMNVEV (reference sequence). For the CDR3, the DNA is TGTGCCAGCAGTTCCCACAGGGGAGGCTACACCTTC. Its translation is CASSSHRGGYTF.

The gene calls are TRBV2 and TRBJ1-1; 12 bases fit TRBD1. Germline V lookup: CDR1 SNHLY, CDR2 FYNNEI. The CDR3 runs 13 residues. V was clipped by 6 bases and J by 5 bases; unmatched bases: 1. Written as DNA, the CDR3 is TGTGCCAGCAGGGGACAGGGGGCGACTGAAGCTTTCTTT. Residues: CASRGQGATEAFF.

This clone showed up just a few times. The chain links TRBV6-6 to TRBJ2-1; unclear D gene. The CDR3 extends over 15 amino acids. Per the germline V gene, CDR1 is MNHNY and CDR2 is SVGAGI (reference sequence). Trimming pared 2 bases from V and 1 base from J, leaving 9 bases between. The CDR3 bases are TGTGCCAGCAGTTACGGCGGAGCATCCTACAATGAGCAGTTCTTC. The encoded protein is CASSYGGASYNEQFF.

The gene calls are TRBV6-6 and TRBJ2-5, with 11 bases that match TRBD2. The J call is in doubt because the DNA end fits TRBJ2-7 better. Per germline, CDR1 MNHNY and CDR2 SVGAGI (reference sequence). The CDR3 length is 15 residues. CDR3 protein: CASSSTSGRSNEQYF. CDR3 nucleotide sequence: TGTGCCAGCAGCTCTACTAGCGGGAGATCCAACGAGCAGTACTTC.

The V gene is TRBV30, the J gene TRBJ2-5, with D possibly matching TRBD1 (6 bases). The DNA end favors TRBJ2-7, so the J call may be wrong. CDR1 GTSNPN and CDR2 SVGIG come from the germline V gene (reference sequence). CDR3 size: 13 residues. The CDR3 protein is CAFAVGQPYEQYF. The CDR3, as DNA: TGTGCCTTTGCTGTCGGACAGCCCTACGAGCAGTACTTC.

This chain joins TRBV25-1 and TRBJ2-2, with 11 bases matching TRBD1. V trimming: 6 bases; J trimming: 5 bases; junction bases outside the gene matches: 5. The germline gives CDR1 MGHDK, CDR2 SYGVNS. This CDR3 contains 15 residues. CDR3 amino acids: CASRPGQGVTGELFF. The CDR3 DNA reads as TGTGCCAGCAGACCGGGACAGGGGGTTACCGGGGAGCTGTTTTTT.

The gene calls are TRBV6-1 and TRBJ2-7; 9 bases align to TRBD1. The germline gives CDR1 MNHNS, CDR2 SASEGT. The CDR3 consists of 13 residues. Trimming removed 7 bases from V and 3 bases from J; junction bases left unmatched: 4. The DNA for the CDR3 is TGTGCCAGCAAATCGGGACAGGGCTACGAGCAGTACTTC. As protein: CASKSGQGYEQYF.

The chain carries TRBV2 and TRBJ2-6; 8 bases line up with TRBD1. The length of the CDR3 is 17 residues. V was clipped by 5 bases and J by 0 bases; unmatched bases: 6. Germline-derived CDR1 and CDR2 are SNHLY and FYNNEI. CDR3 residues: CASSPGQANSGANVLTF. In DNA form, the CDR3 reads TGTGCCAGCAGTCCGGGACAGGCAAACTCTGGGGCCAACGTCCTGACTTTC. The variable domain in full, with the rest retrieved from reference TRBV2 and TRBJ2-6, is EPEVTQTPSHQVTQMGQEVILRCVPISNHLYFYWYRQILGQKVEFLVSFYNNEISEKSEIFDDQFSVERPDGSNFTLKIRSTKLEDSAMYFCASSPGQANSGANVLTFGAGSRLTVL.

This chain uses TRBV6-1 with TRBJ2-1, with 9 bases aligning to TRBD1. The CDR3 extends over 14 amino acids. CDR1 and CDR2 (germline): MNHNS, SASEGT. With 5 bases clipped from V and 4 bases from J, the junction kept 3 bases outside the gene matches. The CDR3 region is CASSRDRAYNEQFF. CDR3 sequence (DNA): TGTGCCAGCAGTAGGGACAGGGCTTACAATGAGCAGTTCTTC.

The chain carries TRBV7-8 and TRBJ1-5, with D possibly TRBD1 on 5 matching bases. Germline-derived CDR1 and CDR2 are SGHVS and FQNEAQ. The V and J ends lost 4 bases and 2 bases respectively, with 9 bases between them. The CDR3 length is 14 residues. This chain's CDR3 is CASSYGGGNQPQHF. The CDR3 DNA is TGTGCCAGCAGCTATGGGGGGGGCAATCAGCCCCAGCATTTT. Full variable domain (remainder filled in from reference TRBV7-8 and TRBJ1-5): GAGVSQSPRYKVAKRGQDVALRCDPISGHVSLFWYQQALGQGPEFLTYFQNEAQLDKSGLPSDRFFAERPEGSVSTLKIQRTQQEDSAVYLCASSYGGGNQPQHFGDGTRLSIL.

This clone came up a few times. J is TRBJ1-1 and V is TRBV5-1, with 7 bases fitting TRBD1. J lost 4 bases, V lost 4 bases, and 10 bases had no gene match. Germline V lookup: CDR1 SGHRS, CDR2 YFSETQ. This CDR3 has 15 amino acids. CDR3 amino acids: CASSIQTGIGTEAFF. The CDR3 coding sequence is TGCGCCAGCAGCATCCAGACAGGGATAGGCACTGAAGCTTTCTTT.

The rearrangement uses TRBV7-6 and TRBJ2-2, with TRBD2 matching over 9 bases. CDR3 size: 16 residues. V shed 3 bases, J shed 4 bases, and the junction held 6 bases outside the gene matches. The V gene's germline CDR1 is SGHVS and CDR2 FNYEAQ. CDR3 region: CASSFIAGDGTGELFF. CDR3 nucleotides: TGTGCCAGCAGCTTTATAGCGGGAGACGGCACCGGGGAGCTGTTTTTT.

The chain links TRBV25-1 to TRBJ2-5, with TRBD1 as a possible D gene (6 bases). V shed 8 bases and J shed 4 bases, with 14 bases lying between them. Germline-derived CDR1 and CDR2 are MGHDK and SYGVNS. The CDR3 runs to 13 residues. The CDR3 nucleotides read TGTGCCAGCCAGCGGACAGCCCCAGAGACCCAGTACTTC. As protein: CASQRTAPETQYF.

The chain joins TRBV7-2 to TRBJ2-3; possibly TRBD2 for D (6 bases). Per germline, CDR1 SGHTA and CDR2 FQGNSA. This CDR3 is built from 15 residues. V gave up 1 base and J gave up 4 bases, with 12 bases separating them. CDR3 region: CASSLGGASADTQYF. The CDR3, as DNA: TGTGCCAGCAGCTTAGGCGGGGCGAGTGCAGATACGCAGTATTTT.

The chain recombines TRBV27 with TRBJ2-5, with 9 bases fitting TRBD2. The germline CDR1 and CDR2 sequences are MNHEY and SMNVEV (reference sequence). J was trimmed by 3 bases and V by 0 bases; bases with no gene match: 5. This CDR3 is built from 16 residues. As DNA, the CDR3 is TGTGCCAGCAGTTTATCCCCTAGCGGGGTTAAAGAGACCCAGTACTTC. This gives the protein CASSLSPSGVKETQYF.

This rearrangement joins TRBV18 to TRBJ2-3; 9 bases align to TRBD2. CDR3 length equals 16 residues. Looked up from germline, CDR1 is KGHSH and CDR2 is LQKENI. With V trimmed by 3 bases and J by 5 bases, 9 bases remained unmatched. DNA for the CDR3: TGTGCCAGCTCACCGATGGGCGGGAGGGCCGGAGATACGCAGTATTTT. Its protein is CASSPMGGRAGDTQYF. Combining the CDR3 with reference TRBV18 and TRBJ2-3 gives the whole variable domain NAGVMQNPRHLVRRRGQEARLRCSPMKGHSHVYWYRQLPEEGLKFMVYLQKENIIDESGMPKERFSAEFPKEGPSILRIQQVVRGDSAAYFCASSPMGGRAGDTQYFGPGTRLTVL.

The V and J genes are TRBV6-1 and TRBJ2-3, with 9 bases matching TRBD2. CDR3 size: 15 residues. Per the germline V gene, CDR1 is MNHNS and CDR2 is SASEGT. The V segment lost 4 bases and the J segment 2 bases; nucleotides outside the gene matches: 4. This chain's CDR3 is CASSVVAGATDTQYF. In DNA form, the CDR3 reads TGTGCCAGCAGTGTGGTAGCGGGAGCCACAGATACGCAGTATTTT.

The V gene is TRBV5-1, the J gene TRBJ1-5, with 7 nucleotides matching TRBD1. V was clipped by 0 bases and J by 8 bases; unmatched bases: 8. The CDR3 contains 15 residues. Germline loops: CDR1 SGHRS, CDR2 YFSETQ. For the CDR3, the DNA is TGCGCCAGCAGCTTGGACCCCGGGACAGAGAAGCCCCAGCATTTT. Encoded protein: CASSLDPGTEKPQHF.

This chain links TRBV30 with TRBJ2-1; 12 nucleotides match TRBD2. CDR1 and CDR2 (germline): GTSNPN, SVGIG (reference sequence). CDR3 length: 16 amino acids. Trimming at V came to 4 bases and at J to 5 bases, leaving 9 bases not matched to a gene. The CDR3 region has the DNA TGTGCCTGGACGACTAGCGGGAGAGGGACTAACAATGAGCAGTTCTTC. Its protein is CAWTTSGRGTNNEQFF.

The chain carries TRBV7-2 and TRBJ1-1; TRBD1 aligns across 9 bases. V lost 6 bases to trimming and J lost 3 bases; unmatched junction nucleotides: 14. The CDR3 loop spans 17 amino acids. CDR1 and CDR2 from the germline V gene are SGHTA and FQGNSA. CDR3 DNA: TGTGCCAGCAGACGAGGACAGGGGATTTCGACGGACACTGAAGCTTTCTTT. This gives the protein CASRRGQGISTDTEAFF.

The chain has TRBV5-1 and TRBJ2-7, with 7 bases matching TRBD2. The CDR3 is made up of 14 amino acids. The germline V gene has CDR1 SGHRS and CDR2 YFSETQ. The ends lost 3 bases at V and 3 bases at J; junction bases unmatched: 6. The CDR3 is CASSSGEGHYEQYF. CDR3 DNA: TGCGCCAGCAGCTCGGGGGAGGGCCACTACGAGCAGTACTTC.

This clone has a handful of counts. This chain uses TRBV4-1 with TRBJ1-2, with no clear D. Trimming removed 1 base at V and 9 bases at J, with 18 bases between. Germline V gives CDR1 MGHRA, CDR2 YSYEKL. CDR3 length equals 15 residues. CDR3 sequence: CASSQVLGGDHRYTF. The DNA of the CDR3 is TGCGCCAGCAGCCAAGTCCTCGGAGGCGACCACCGCTACACCTTC.

The rearrangement links TRBV21-1 to TRBJ2-1; the table calls TRBD2, which could not be checked here. TRBV21-1 is labeled a pseudogene. The CDR3 covers 17 residues. As DNA, the CDR3 is TGTGCCAGCAGCATCTACAGCGGGAGAACCCTCTACAATGAGCAGTTCTTC. Residues: CASSIYSGRTLYNEQFF.

This clone was seen a single time. The chain couples TRBV10-3 to TRBJ2-3; 7 positions agree with TRBD2. The CDR3 loop spans 15 amino acids. Per the germline V gene, CDR1 is ENHRY and CDR2 is SYGVKD. V shed 10 bases and J 0 bases; nucleotides not matched to a gene: 10. Written as DNA, the CDR3 is TGTGCCACGAGCAGCGGGGCCTCTAGCACAGATACGCAGTATTTT. Translation gives CATSSGASSTDTQYF.

CDR3 in amino acids: CSAAAGANSYEQYF. The CDR3 nucleotides read TGCAGCGCTGCAGCGGGAGCCAACTCCTACGAGCAGTACTTC. The rearrangement joins TRBV29-1 to TRBJ2-7; 8 bases line up with TRBD2. Per germline, CDR1 SQVTM and CDR2 ANQGSEA. V shed 7 bases, J shed 0 bases, and the junction held 8 bases outside the gene matches. CDR3 length: 14 residues.

The chain uses TRBV15 and TRBJ2-7; D is possibly TRBD1 (6 bases). CDR1 LNHNV and CDR2 YYDKDF come from the germline V gene (reference sequence). V was pared by 3 bases and J by 1 base, with 7 bases between. The CDR3 is 13 residues long. CDR3 coding DNA: TGTGCCACCAGCAGGGACAGATCCTACGAGCAGTACTTC. Translation: CATSRDRSYEQYF.

The chain combines TRBV6-5 with TRBJ1-2; 7 bases match TRBD1. This CDR3 contains 15 residues. From germline, CDR1 is MNHEY and CDR2 SVGAGI. After removal of 2 bases from V and 0 bases from J, the junction contained 3 bases not matched to a gene. The CDR3 region has the DNA TGTGCCAGCAGTTACACCGGGACAGCTAACTATGGCTACACCTTC. It is translated as CASSYTGTANYGYTF.

This clone has only one observation. The chain carries TRBV10-3 and TRBJ1-5; D is possibly TRBD1 (5 bases). Germline V gene lookup returns CDR1 ENHRY and CDR2 SYGVKD. The V and J ends lost 0 bases and 4 bases respectively, with 13 bases between them. There are 16 residues in the CDR3. CDR3: CAISESDAGRNQPQHF. CDR3 bases: TGTGCCATCAGTGAGTCGGATGCAGGGAGGAATCAGCCCCAGCATTTT.